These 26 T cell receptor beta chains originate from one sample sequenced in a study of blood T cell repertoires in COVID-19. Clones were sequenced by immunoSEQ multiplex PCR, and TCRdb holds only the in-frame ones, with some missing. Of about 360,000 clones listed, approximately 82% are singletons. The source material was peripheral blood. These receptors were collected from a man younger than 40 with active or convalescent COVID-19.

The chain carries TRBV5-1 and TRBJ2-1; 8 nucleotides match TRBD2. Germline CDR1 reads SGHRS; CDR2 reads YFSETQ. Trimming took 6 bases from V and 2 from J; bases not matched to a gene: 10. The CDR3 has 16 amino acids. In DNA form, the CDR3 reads TGCGCCAGCACCCCAAGCGGGGGCCTTACCTACAATGAGCAGTTCTTC. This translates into CASTPSGGLTYNEQFF.

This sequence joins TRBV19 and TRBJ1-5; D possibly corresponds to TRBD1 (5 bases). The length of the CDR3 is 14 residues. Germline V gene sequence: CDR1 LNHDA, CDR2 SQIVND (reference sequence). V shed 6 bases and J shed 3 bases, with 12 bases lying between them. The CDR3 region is CASRTTGNNQPQHF. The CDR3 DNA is TGTGCCAGTAGAACCACAGGAAACAATCAGCCCCAGCATTTT.

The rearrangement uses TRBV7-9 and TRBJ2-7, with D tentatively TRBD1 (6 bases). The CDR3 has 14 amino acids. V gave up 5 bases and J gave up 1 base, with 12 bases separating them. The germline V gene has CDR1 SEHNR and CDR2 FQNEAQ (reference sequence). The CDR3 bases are TGTGCCAGCAGCAATCGACAGGTTTCCTACGAGCAGTACTTC. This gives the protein CASSNRQVSYEQYF.

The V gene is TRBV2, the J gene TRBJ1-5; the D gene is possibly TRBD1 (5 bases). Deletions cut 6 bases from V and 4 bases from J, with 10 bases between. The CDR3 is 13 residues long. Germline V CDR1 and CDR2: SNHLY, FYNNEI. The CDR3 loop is CASRQGLNQPQHF. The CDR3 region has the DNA TGTGCCAGCAGGCAGGGACTTAATCAGCCCCAGCATTTT.

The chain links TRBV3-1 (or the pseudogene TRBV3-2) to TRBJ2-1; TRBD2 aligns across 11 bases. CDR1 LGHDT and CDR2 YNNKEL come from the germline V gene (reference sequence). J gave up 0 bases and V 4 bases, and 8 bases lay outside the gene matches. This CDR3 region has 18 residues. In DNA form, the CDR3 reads TGTGCCAGCAGCCGCAATCCCACTAGCGGGAGCTCCTACAATGAGCAGTTCTTC. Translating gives CASSRNPTSGSSYNEQFF.

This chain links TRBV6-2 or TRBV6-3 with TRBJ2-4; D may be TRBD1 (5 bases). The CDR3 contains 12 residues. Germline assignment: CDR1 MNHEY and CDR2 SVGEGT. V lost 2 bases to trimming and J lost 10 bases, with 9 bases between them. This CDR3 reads CASSYGQVIQYF. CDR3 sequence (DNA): TGTGCCAGCAGTTACGGACAAGTAATTCAGTACTTC.

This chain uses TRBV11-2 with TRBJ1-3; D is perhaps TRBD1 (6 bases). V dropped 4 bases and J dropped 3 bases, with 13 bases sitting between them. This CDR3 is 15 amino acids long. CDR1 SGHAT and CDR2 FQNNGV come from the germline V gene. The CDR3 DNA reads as TGTGCCAGCAGCTCGGACAGTCTTGGTGGAAACACCATATATTTT. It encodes CASSSDSLGGNTIYF.

CDR3 protein: CASSTLRGAADEQYF. In DNA form, the CDR3 reads TGTGCCAGCAGCACCCTAAGGGGTGCGGCGGACGAGCAGTACTTC. The genes are TRBV5-4 and TRBJ2-7, with D possibly TRBD1 on 5 matching bases. CDR1 and CDR2 (germline): SGHNT, YYREEE (reference sequence). The CDR3 consists of 15 residues. V shed 4 bases and J shed 5 bases, with 19 bases lying between them.

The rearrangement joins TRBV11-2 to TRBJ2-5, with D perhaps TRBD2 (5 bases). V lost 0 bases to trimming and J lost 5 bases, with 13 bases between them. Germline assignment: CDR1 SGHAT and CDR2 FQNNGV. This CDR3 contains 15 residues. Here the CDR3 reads CASSLDLARMETQYF. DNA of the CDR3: TGTGCCAGCAGCTTAGATCTAGCTAGAATGGAGACCCAGTACTTC. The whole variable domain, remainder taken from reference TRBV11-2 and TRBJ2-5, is EAGVAQSPRYKIIEKRQSVAFWCNPISGHATLYWYQQILGQGPKLLIQFQNNGVVDDSQLPKDRFSAERLKGVDSTLKIQPAKLEDSAVYLCASSLDLARMETQYFGPGTRLLVL.

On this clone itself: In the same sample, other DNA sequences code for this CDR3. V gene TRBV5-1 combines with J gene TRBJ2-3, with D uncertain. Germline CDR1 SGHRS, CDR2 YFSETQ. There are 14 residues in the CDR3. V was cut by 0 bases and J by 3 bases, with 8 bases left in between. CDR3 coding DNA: TGCGCCAGCAGCTTGGCCAGGCCGACAGATACGCAGTATTTT. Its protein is CASSLARPTDTQYF.

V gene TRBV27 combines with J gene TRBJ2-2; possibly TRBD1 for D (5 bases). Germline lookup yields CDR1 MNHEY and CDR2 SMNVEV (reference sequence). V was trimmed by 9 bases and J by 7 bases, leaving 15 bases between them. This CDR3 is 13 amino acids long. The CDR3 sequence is CARWTPWGGELFF. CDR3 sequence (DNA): TGTGCCAGATGGACACCCTGGGGCGGGGAGCTGTTTTTT.

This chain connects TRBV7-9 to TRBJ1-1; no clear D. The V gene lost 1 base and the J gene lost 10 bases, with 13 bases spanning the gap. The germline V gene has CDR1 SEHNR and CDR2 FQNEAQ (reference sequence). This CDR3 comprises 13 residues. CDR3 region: CASSLVNGLAAFF. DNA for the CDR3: TGTGCCAGCAGCTTAGTGAATGGGCTTGCAGCTTTCTTT.

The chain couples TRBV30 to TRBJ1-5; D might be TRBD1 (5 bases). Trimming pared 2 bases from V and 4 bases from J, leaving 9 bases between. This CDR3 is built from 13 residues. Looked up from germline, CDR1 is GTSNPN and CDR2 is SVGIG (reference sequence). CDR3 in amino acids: CAWSLGGNQPQHF. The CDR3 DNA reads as TGTGCCTGGAGTCTGGGGGGGAATCAGCCCCAGCATTTT.

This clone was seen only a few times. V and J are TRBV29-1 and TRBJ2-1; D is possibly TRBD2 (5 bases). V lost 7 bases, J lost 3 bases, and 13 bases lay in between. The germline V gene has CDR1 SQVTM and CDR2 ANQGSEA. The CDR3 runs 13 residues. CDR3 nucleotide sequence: TGCAGCGCCCTGGGAGCGCTCTACAATGAGCAGTTCTTC. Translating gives CSALGALYNEQFF.

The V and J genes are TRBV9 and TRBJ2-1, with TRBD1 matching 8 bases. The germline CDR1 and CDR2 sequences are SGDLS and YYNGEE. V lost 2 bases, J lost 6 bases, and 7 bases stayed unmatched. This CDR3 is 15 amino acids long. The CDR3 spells CASSVDNRGSNEQFF. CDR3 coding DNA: TGTGCCAGCAGCGTGGATAACAGGGGGAGCAATGAGCAGTTCTTC.

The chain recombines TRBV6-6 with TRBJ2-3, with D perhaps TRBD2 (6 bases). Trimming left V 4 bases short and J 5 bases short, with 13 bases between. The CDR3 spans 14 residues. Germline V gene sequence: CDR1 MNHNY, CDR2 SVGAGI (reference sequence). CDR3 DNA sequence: TGTGCCAGCAGTTCCGTTGTGGGGGGAGATACGCAGTATTTT. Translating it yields CASSSVVGGDTQYF.

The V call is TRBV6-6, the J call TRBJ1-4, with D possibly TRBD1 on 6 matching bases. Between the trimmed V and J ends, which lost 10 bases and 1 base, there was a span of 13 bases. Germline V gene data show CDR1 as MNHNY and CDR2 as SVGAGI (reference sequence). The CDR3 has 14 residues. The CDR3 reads CATTDRLTNEKLFF. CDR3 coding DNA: TGTGCCACTACGGACAGATTAACTAATGAAAAACTGTTTTTT.

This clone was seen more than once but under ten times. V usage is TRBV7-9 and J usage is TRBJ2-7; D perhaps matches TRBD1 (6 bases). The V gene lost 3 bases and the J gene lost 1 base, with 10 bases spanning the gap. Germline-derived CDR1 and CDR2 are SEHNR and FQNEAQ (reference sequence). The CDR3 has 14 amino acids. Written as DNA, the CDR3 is TGTGCCAGCAGCTTCAGGGGCCCTTCCTACGAGCAGTACTTC. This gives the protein CASSFRGPSYEQYF.

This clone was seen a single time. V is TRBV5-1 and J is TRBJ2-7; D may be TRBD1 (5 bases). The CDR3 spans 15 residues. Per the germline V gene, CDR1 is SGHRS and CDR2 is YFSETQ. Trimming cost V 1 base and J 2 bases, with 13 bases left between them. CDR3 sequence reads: CASSLWQGMTYEQYF. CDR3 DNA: TGCGCCAGCAGCTTGTGGCAGGGTATGACCTACGAGCAGTACTTC.

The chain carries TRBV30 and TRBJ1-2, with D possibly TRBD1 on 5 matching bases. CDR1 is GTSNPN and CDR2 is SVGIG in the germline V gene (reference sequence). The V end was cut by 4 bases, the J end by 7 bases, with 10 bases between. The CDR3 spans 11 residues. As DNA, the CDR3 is TGTGCCTGGACCCTAGGGGCTGGCTACACCTTC. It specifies CAWTLGAGYTF.

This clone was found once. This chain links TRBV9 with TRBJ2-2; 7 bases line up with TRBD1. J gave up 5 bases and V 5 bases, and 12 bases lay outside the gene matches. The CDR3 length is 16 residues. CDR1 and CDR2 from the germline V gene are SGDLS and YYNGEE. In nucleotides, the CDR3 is TGTGCCAGCAGTCCCCAAGGGGGCGAGGTAACCGGGGAGCTGTTTTTT. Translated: CASSPQGGEVTGELFF. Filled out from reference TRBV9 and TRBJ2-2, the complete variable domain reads DSGVTQTPKHLITATGQRVTLRCSPRSGDLSVYWYQQSLDQGLQFLIQYYNGEERAKGNILERFSAQQFPDLHSELNLSSLELGDSALYFCASSPQGGEVTGELFFGEGSRLTVL.

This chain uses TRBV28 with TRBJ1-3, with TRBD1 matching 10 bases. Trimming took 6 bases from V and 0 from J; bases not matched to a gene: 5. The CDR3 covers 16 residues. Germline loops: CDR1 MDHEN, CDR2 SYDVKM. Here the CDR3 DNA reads TGTGCCAGCAGCTCGGACAGGGGGAGCTCTGGAAACACCATATATTTT. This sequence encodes CASSSDRGSSGNTIYF.

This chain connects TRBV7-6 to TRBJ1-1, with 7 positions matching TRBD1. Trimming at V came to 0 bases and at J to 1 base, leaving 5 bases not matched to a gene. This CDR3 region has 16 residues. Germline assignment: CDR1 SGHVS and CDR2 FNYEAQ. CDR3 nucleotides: TGTGCCAGCAGCTTAGCATACCGGGACAGGAACACTGAAGCTTTCTTT. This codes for CASSLAYRDRNTEAFF.

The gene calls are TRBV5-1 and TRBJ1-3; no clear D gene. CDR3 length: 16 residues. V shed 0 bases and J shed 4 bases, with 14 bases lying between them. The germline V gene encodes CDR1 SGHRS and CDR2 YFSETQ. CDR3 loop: CASSLAAASGGNTIYF. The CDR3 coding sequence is TGCGCCAGCAGCTTGGCCGCAGCTTCGGGAGGAAACACCATATATTTT.

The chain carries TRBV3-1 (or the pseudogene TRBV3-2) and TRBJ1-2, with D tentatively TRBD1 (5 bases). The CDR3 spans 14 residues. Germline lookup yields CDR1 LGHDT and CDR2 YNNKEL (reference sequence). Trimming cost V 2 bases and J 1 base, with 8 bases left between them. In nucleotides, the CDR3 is TGTGCCAGCAGCCAATCCAGGGATAACTATGGCTACACCTTC. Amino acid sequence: CASSQSRDNYGYTF.

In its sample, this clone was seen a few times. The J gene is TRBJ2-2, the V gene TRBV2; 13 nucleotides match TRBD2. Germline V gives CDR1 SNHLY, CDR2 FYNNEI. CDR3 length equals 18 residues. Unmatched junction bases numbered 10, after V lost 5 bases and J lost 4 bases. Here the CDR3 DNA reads TGTGCCAGCAGTCCATCCCCGGGACTAGCGGGATTCACCGGGGAGCTGTTTTTT. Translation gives CASSPSPGLAGFTGELFF.